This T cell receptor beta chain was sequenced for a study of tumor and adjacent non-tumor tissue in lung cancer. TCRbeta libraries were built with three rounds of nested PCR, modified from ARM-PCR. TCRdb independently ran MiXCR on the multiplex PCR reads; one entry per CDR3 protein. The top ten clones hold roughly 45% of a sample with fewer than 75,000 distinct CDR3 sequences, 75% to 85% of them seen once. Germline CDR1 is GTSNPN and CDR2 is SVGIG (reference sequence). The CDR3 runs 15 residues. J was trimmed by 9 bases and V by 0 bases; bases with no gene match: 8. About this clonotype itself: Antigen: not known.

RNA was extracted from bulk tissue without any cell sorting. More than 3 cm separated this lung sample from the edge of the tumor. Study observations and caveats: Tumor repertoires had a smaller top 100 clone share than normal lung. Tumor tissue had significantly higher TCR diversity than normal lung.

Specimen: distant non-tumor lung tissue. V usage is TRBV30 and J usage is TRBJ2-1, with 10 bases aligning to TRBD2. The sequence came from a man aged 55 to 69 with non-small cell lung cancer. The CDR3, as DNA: TGTGCCTGGAGTGTATCAGCTAGCGGGAGTAGTGAGCAGTTCTTC. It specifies CAWSVSASGSSEQFF.